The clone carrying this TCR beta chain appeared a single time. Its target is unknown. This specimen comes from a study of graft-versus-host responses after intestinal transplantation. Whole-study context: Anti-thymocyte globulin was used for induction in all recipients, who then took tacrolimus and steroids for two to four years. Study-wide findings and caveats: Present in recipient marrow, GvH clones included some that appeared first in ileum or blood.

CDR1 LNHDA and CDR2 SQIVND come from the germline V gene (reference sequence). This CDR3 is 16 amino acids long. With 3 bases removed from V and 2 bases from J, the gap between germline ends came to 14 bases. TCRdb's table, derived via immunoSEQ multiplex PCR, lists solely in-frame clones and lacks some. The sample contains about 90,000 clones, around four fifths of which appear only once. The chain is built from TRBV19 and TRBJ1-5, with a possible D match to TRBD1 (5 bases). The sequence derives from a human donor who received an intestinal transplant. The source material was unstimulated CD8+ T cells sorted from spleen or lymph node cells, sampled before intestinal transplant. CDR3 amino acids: CASSIGGDRGNQPQHF. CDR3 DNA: TGTGCCAGTAGTATTGGGGGGGATAGGGGCAATCAGCCCCAGCATTTT. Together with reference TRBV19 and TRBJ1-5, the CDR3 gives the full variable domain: DGGITQSPKYLFRKEGQNVTLSCEQNLNHDAMYWYRQDPGQGLRLIYYSQIVNDFQKGDIAEGYSVSREKKESFPLTVTSAQKNPTAFYLCASSIGGDRGNQPQHFGDGTRLSIL.